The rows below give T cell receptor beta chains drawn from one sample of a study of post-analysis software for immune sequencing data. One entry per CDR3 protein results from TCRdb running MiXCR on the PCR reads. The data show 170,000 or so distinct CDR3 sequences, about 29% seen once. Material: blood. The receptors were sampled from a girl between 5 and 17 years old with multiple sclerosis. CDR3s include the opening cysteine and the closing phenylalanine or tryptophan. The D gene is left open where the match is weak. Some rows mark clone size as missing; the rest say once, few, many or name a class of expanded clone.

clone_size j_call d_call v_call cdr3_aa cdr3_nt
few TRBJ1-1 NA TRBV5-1 CASSWDTQNTEAFF TGCGCCAGCAGCTGGGACACCCAGAACACTGAAGCTTTCTTT
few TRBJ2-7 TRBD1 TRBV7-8 CASSLGGTGYEQYF TGTGCCAGCAGCTTAGGAGGGACAGGCTACGAGCAGTACTTC
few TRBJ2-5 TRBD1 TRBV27 CASFPIQGSSVKTQYF TGTGCCAGCTTCCCGATACAGGGGAGTTCGGTAAAGACCCAGTACTTC
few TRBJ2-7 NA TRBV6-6 CASSRQSYEQYF TGTGCCAGCAGTAGACAGTCCTACGAGCAGTACTTC
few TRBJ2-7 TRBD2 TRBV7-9 CASSLAGREDSYEQYF TGTGCCAGCAGCTTAGCGGGGCGGGAGGACTCCTACGAGCAGTACTTC
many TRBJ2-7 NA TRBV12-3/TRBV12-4 CASSLDPKLGEQYF TGTGCCAGCAGTTTAGATCCTAAGCTAGGAGAGCAGTACTTC
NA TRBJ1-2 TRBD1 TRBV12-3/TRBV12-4 CASSPTGGPAPNYGYTF TGTGCCAGCAGTCCCACAGGGGGCCCCGCACCTAACTATGGCTACACCTTC
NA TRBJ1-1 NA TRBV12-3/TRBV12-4 CASRDIPMNTEAFF TGTGCCAGCAGGGACATCCCCATGAACACTGAAGCTTTCTTT
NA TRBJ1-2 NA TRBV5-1 CACSPTDSYGYTF TGCGCCTGCAGCCCCACCGACAGCTATGGCTACACCTTC
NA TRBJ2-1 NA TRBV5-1 CASSPASTGRYNEQFF TGCGCCAGCAGCCCGGCATCCACAGGGCGCTACAATGAGCAGTTCTTC
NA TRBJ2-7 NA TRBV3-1 CASSGDGEWREQYF TGTGCCAGCAGCGGGGACGGCGAGTGGCGGGAGCAGTACTTC
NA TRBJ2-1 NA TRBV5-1 CASSLPYAGSINEQFF TGCGCCAGCAGCCTCCCCTATGCGGGCTCAATCAATGAGCAGTTCTTC
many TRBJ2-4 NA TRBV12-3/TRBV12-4 CASSLEVGRPGYF TGCGCCAGCAGTTTGGAGGTGGGGCGGCCTGGGTACTTC
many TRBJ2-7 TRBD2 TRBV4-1 CASSHPWRAGGPGYEQYF TGCGCCAGCAGCCACCCCTGGAGGGCGGGAGGGCCAGGTTACGAGCAGTACTTC
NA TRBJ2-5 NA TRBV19 CASSIVPPGDQETQYF TGTGCCAGTAGTATAGTCCCCCCAGGGGATCAAGAGACCCAGTACTTC
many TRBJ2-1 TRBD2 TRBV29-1 CSVGLAGGPSYNEQFF TGCAGCGTTGGACTAGCGGGAGGGCCTTCCTACAATGAGCAGTTCTTC
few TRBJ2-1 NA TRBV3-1 CASSPYGRYNEQFF TGTGCCAGCAGCCCATACGGGCGGTACAATGAGCAGTTCTTC
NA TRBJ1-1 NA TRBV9 CASSALGDTEAFF TGTGCCAGCAGCGCCCTTGGGGACACTGAAGCTTTCTTT
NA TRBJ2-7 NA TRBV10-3 CAVRKRTGTAAYEQYF TGTGCCGTCAGGAAAAGAACTGGGACGGCCGCCTACGAGCAGTACTTC
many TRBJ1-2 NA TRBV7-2 CASSLAVTAYGYTF TGTGCCAGCAGCTTAGCGGTGACAGCTTATGGCTACACCTTC
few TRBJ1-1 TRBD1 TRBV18 CASSPPWGTGDLNTEAFF TGTGCCAGCTCACCACCATGGGGGACAGGGGATCTGAACACTGAAGCTTTCTTT
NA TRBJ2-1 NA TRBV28 CASSSARFNNEQFF TGTGCCAGCAGTTCTGCACGGTTTAACAATGAGCAGTTCTTC
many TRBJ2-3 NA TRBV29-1 CSVRPSSTDTQYF TGCAGCGTCCGACCATCTAGCACAGATACGCAGTATTTT
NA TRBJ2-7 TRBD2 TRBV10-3 CAISESRGSYEQYF TGTGCCATCAGTGAGTCGCGGGGGAGCTACGAGCAGTACTTC
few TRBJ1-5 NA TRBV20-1 CSARVTGYSNQPQHF TGCAGTGCTAGAGTCACAGGTTATAGCAATCAGCCCCAGCATTTT
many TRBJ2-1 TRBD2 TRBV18 CASSPPRTSGSLSFYNEQFF TGTGCCAGCTCACCACCTCGGACTAGCGGGAGCCTGTCGTTCTACAATGAGCAGTTCTTC
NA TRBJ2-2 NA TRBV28 CASVYRPPNTGELFF TGTGCCAGCGTTTACAGGCCTCCGAACACCGGGGAGCTGTTTTTT
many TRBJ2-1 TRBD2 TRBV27 CASSLLAGPYNEQFF TGCGCCAGCAGCCTACTAGCGGGGCCCTACAATGAGCAGTTCTTC
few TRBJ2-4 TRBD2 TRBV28 CASSVNTGLAGSWIQYF TGTGCCAGCAGTGTCAACACCGGACTAGCGGGAAGCTGGATTCAGTACTTC
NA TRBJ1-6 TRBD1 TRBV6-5 CASSMDRGMNSPLHF TGTGCCAGCAGTATGGACAGGGGGATGAATTCACCCCTCCACTTT
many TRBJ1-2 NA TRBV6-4 CASKGGNGYGYTF TGTGCCAGTAAGGGAGGCAACGGCTATGGCTACACCTTC
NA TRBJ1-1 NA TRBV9 CASSVGFQGPTEAFF TGTGCCAGCAGCGTAGGTTTCCAGGGACCCACTGAAGCTTTCTTT
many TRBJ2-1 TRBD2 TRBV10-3 CAISERGSGSGYNEQFF TGTGCCATCAGTGAGCGGGGTAGCGGGAGTGGTTACAATGAGCAGTTCTTC
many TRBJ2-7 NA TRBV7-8 CASSLLNTYEQYF TGTGCCAGCAGCTTATTAAACACCTACGAGCAGTACTTC
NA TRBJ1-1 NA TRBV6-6 CAGKAGWNTEAFF TGTGCCGGCAAGGCAGGGTGGAACACTGAAGCTTTCTTT
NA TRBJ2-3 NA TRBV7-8 CASSAFGRRRGTDTQYF TGTGCCAGCAGCGCCTTCGGCAGGCGTCGGGGCACAGATACGCAGTATTTT
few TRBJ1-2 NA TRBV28 CASSPLARGVGYTF TGTGCCTCCTCCCCCCTTGCACGGGGCGTGGGCTACACCTTC
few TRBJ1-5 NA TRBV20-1 CSARAGAGQPQHF TGCAGTGCTAGGGCAGGGGCTGGTCAGCCCCAGCATTTT